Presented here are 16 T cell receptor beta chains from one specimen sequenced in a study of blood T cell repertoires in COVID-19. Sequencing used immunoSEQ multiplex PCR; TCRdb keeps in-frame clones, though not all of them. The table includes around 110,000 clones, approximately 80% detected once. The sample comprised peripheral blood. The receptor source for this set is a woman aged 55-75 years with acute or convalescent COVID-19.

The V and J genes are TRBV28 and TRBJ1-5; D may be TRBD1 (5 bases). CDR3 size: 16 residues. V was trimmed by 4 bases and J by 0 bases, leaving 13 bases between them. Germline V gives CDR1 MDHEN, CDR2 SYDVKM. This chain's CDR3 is CASSSPGFYSNQPQHF. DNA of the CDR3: TGTGCCAGCAGTTCCCCAGGGTTCTATAGCAATCAGCCCCAGCATTTT. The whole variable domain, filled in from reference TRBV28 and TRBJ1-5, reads DVKVTQSSRYLVKRTGEKVFLECVQDMDHENMFWYRQDPGLGLRLIYFSYDVKMKEKGDIPEGYSVSREKKERFSLILESASTNQTSMYLCASSSPGFYSNQPQHFGDGTRLSIL.

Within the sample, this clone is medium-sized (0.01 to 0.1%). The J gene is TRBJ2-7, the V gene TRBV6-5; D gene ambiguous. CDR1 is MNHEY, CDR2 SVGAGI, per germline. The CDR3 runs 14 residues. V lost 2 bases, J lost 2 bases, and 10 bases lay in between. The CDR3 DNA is TGTGCCAGCAGTTACGGGCAGAGACCCTACGAGCAGTACTTC. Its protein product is CASSYGQRPYEQYF.

CDR3 nucleotide sequence: TGTGCTAGTGGCCCCTTAGACAGGGACAATCAGCCCCAGCATTTT. It codes for CASGPLDRDNQPQHF. This sequence joins TRBV12-5 and TRBJ1-5; 7 nucleotides match TRBD1. V was clipped by 6 bases and J by 3 bases; unmatched bases: 8. Per the germline V gene, CDR1 is LGHNT and CDR2 is FRNRAP. The CDR3 runs to 15 residues.

CDR3 bases: TGTGCCAGCTCACCGGACAGGGGCACTGAAGCTTTCTTT. This translates into CASSPDRGTEAFF. This chain links TRBV18 with TRBJ1-1; 9 bases line up with TRBD1. This CDR3 is 13 amino acids long. The V and J ends lost 3 bases and 4 bases, in that order; junction bases with no gene match: 0. Germline assignment: CDR1 KGHSH and CDR2 LQKENI.

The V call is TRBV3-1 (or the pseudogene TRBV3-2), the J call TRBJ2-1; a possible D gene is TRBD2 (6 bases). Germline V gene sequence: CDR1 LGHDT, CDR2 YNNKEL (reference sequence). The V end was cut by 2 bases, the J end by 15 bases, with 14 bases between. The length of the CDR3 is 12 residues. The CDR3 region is CASSQSRESPFF. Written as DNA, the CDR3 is TGTGCCAGCAGCCAATCACGGGAGAGTCCGTTCTTC.

CDR3 bases: TGCGCCAGCAGCTCACGGACAACCCAAGAGACCCAGTACTTC. Its protein product is CASSSRTTQETQYF. V and J are TRBV5-1 and TRBJ2-5; tentative D call: TRBD1 (5 bases). The V and J ends lost 3 bases and 1 base respectively, with 10 bases between them. This CDR3 spans 14 amino acids. Germline loops: CDR1 SGHRS, CDR2 YFSETQ.

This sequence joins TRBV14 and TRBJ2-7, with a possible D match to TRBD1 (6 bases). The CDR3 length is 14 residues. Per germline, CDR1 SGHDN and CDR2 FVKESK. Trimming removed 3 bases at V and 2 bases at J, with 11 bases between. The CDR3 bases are TGTGCCAGCAGCCAGGCTTGGACAGCCTACGAGCAGTACTTC. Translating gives CASSQAWTAYEQYF.

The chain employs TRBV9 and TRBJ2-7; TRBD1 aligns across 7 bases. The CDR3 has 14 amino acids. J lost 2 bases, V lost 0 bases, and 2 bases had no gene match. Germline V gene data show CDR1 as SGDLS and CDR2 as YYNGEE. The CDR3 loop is CASSVDGTAYEQYF. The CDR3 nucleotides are TGTGCCAGCAGCGTAGACGGGACAGCCTACGAGCAGTACTTC.

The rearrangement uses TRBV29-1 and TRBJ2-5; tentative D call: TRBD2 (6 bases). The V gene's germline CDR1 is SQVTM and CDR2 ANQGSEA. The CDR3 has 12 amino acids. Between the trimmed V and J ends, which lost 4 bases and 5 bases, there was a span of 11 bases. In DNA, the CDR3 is TGCAGCGTTGGGAGGGCTGGGGAGACCCAGTACTTC. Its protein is CSVGRAGETQYF.

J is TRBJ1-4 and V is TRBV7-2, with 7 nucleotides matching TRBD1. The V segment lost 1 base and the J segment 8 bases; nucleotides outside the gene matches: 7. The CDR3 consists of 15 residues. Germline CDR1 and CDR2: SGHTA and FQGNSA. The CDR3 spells CASSLDRGRFEKLFF. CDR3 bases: TGTGCCAGCAGCTTAGACAGGGGACGATTCGAAAAACTGTTTTTT. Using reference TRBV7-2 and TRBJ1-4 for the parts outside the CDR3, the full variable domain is GAGVSQSPSNKVTEKGKDVELRCDPISGHTALYWYRQSLGQGLEFLIYFQGNSAPDKSGLPSDRFSAERTGGSVSTLTIQRTQQEDSAVYLCASSLDRGRFEKLFFGSGTQLSVL.

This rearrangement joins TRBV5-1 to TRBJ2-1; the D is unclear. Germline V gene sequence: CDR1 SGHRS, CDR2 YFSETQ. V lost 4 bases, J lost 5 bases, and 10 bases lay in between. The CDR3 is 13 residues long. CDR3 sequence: CASSLRLNNEQFF. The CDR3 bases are TGCGCCAGCAGCCTGAGACTGAACAATGAGCAGTTCTTC.

CDR3 coding DNA: TGTGCCAGAAGCTTGGTTCGTAGGGGAAGCGGGGAGCTGTTTTTT. Its protein product is CARSLVRRGSGELFF. This chain joins TRBV5-3 and TRBJ2-2; D might be TRBD1 (5 bases). TRBV5-3 is recorded as an ORF, its role being uncertain. Between the trimmed V and J ends, which lost 0 bases and 7 bases, there was a span of 13 bases. This CDR3 region has 15 residues.

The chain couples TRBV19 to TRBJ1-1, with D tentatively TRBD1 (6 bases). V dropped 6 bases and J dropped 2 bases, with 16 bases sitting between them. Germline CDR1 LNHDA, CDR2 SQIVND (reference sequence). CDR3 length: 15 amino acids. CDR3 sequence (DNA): TGTGCCAGTAGAACGTACGAGGGGGATAACACTGAAGCTTTCTTT. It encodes CASRTYEGDNTEAFF.

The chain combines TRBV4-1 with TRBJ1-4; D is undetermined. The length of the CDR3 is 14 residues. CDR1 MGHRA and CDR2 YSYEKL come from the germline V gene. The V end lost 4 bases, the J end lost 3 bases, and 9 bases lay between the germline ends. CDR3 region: CASSPVRPNEKLFF. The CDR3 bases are TGCGCCAGCAGCCCGGTACGTCCTAATGAAAAACTGTTTTTT.

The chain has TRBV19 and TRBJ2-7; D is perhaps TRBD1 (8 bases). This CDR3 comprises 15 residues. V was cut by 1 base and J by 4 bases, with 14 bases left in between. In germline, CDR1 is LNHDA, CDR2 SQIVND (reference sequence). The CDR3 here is CASSIGAGQVYEQYF. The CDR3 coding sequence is TGTGCCAGTAGTATAGGAGCGGGACAGGTATACGAGCAGTACTTC. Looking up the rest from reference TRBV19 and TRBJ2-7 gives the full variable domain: DGGITQSPKYLFRKEGQNVTLSCEQNLNHDAMYWYRQDPGQGLRLIYYSQIVNDFQKGDIAEGYSVSREKKESFPLTVTSAQKNPTAFYLCASSIGAGQVYEQYFGPGTRLTVT.

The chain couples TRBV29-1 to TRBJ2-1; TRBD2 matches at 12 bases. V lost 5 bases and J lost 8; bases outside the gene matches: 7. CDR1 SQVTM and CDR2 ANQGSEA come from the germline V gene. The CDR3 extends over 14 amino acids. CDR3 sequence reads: CSVTSGGPLDEQFF. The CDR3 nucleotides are TGCAGCGTTACTAGCGGGGGGCCCCTCGATGAGCAGTTCTTC.